The rows below give T cell receptor beta chains drawn from one sample of a study of T cell responses to AZD1222 COVID-19 vaccine. Generated by immunoSEQ multiplex PCR, the TCRdb table keeps only in-frame clones and is missing some. The table shows 150,000 or so clones, with just over 90% occurring only once. The sequencing used peripheral blood, collected 28 days after the second AZD1222 dose. These receptors originate from an adult who received the AZD1222 COVID-19 vaccine. CDR3s include the opening cysteine and the closing phenylalanine or tryptophan. A D gene is named only where the DNA matches it firmly. The size field is filled for only some rows; it gives once, few, many or a size class.

>-|TRBV11-2|TRBJ2-1|-
CASSLQGDSYNEQFF
TGTGCCAGCAGCTTACAGGGAGATTCCTACAATGAGCAGTTCTTC
>-|TRBV7-2|TRBJ2-5|-
CASSFPRPQETQYF
TGTGCCAGCAGCTTCCCCCGCCCCCAAGAGACCCAGTACTTC
>TRBD1|TRBV7-9|TRBJ1-1|-
CASSGTGGMNTEAFF
TGTGCCAGCAGCGGGACAGGGGGCATGAACACTGAAGCTTTCTTT
>-|TRBV28|TRBJ2-5|-
CASRGIQETQYF
TGTGCCAGCCGAGGGATCCAAGAGACCCAGTACTTC
>-|TRBV9|TRBJ2-5|-
CASSPHRLGQETQYF
TGTGCCAGCAGCCCTCATCGACTAGGTCAAGAGACCCAGTACTTC
>-|TRBV28|TRBJ2-7|-
CASTPPLGYEQYF
TGTGCCAGCACCCCCCCTTTGGGCTACGAGCAGTACTTC
>TRBD1|TRBV6-5|TRBJ2-7|few
CASRVRQGTAHEQYF
TGTGCCAGCAGGGTACGACAGGGAACCGCCCACGAGCAGTACTTC
>TRBD1|TRBV7-9|TRBJ1-5|-
CASSLDRQGFRNQPQHF
TGTGCCAGCAGCTTAGATCGACAGGGGTTTCGCAATCAGCCCCAGCATTTT
>-|TRBV28|TRBJ2-4|-
CASSFAYSRAKNIQYF
TGTGCCAGCAGTTTTGCTTACAGCCGAGCCAAAAACATTCAGTACTTC
>TRBD1|TRBV6-5|TRBJ1-1|-
CASSSRAGGAVRAFF
TGTGCCAGCAGTTCGCGAGCAGGGGGGGCGGTCAGAGCTTTCTTT
>-|TRBV5-1|TRBJ2-6|once
CASSPQSGANVLTF
TGCGCCAGCAGCCCACAATCTGGGGCCAACGTCCTGACTTTC
>-|TRBV5-1|TRBJ1-1|-
CASSYSPSNTEAFF
TGCGCCAGCAGCTACTCCCCGTCGAACACTGAAGCTTTCTTT
>TRBD2|TRBV19|TRBJ2-4|-
CASSISGGSNIQYF
TGTGCCAGTAGTATATCCGGGGGGAGTAACATTCAGTACTTC
>-|TRBV20-1|TRBJ2-3|-
CSAGYGDTQYF
TGCAGTGCTGGATACGGGGATACGCAGTATTTT
>-|TRBV11-2|TRBJ1-1|once
CASSREWDANTEAFF
TGTGCCAGCAGCCGGGAATGGGACGCCAACACTGAAGCTTTCTTT
>TRBD1|TRBV2|TRBJ1-5|-
CASRGTGQQPQHF
TGTGCCAGCAGAGGGACAGGGCAACAGCCCCAGCATTTT
>TRBD2|TRBV6-5|TRBJ2-3|-
CASSYVGLAATDTQYF
TGTGCCAGCAGTTACGTAGGCCTAGCGGCCACAGATACGCAGTATTTT
>-|TRBV2|TRBJ2-4|-
CASSDLGQGYSIQYF
TGTGCCAGCAGTGATTTGGGGCAGGGGTATAGCATTCAGTACTTC
>TRBD1|TRBV9|TRBJ2-7|-
CASSRSPGGFDEQYF
TGTGCCAGCAGCAGGTCGCCAGGGGGCTTCGACGAGCAGTACTTC
>-|TRBV7-9|TRBJ1-5|-
CASSLEYGYSNQPQHF
TGTGCCAGCAGCTTAGAATACGGGTATAGCAATCAGCCCCAGCATTTT